This T cell receptor beta chain was documented in a study of shared clonotypes between healthy human individuals. About the research overall: The cohort comprised a couple of women and a few men. Their ages spanned 18 to 49 years.

CD45RO-negative cells were positively selected for CCR7, leaving out terminally differentiated effector memory CD45RA+ cells. Caucasian adults residing in Nashville, Tennessee made up all the donors. Of note for this clone: Its specificity is not known.

TCRdb's copy holds only in-frame clones and misses some; the assay was immunoSEQ multiplex PCR. The table lists 1.5 million to 2.5 million clones, roughly 94% of them singletons, with around 1% in the top ten. Study-level results: Generally, naive subsets (rather than memory subsets) showed larger estimated richness. In contrast to clonotypes shared by all four donors, non-shared clonotypes had lower generation probabilities.

The clonotype originates from a man between 18 and 35 years old in good health. Sample: naive CD8+ T cells sorted from blood.

CDR3 sequence: CASRLAGVNEQYF. DNA for the CDR3: TGTGCCAGTCGACTAGCGGGAGTAAACGAGCAGTACTTC. The rearrangement uses TRBV30 and TRBJ2-7; 12 bases are a match to TRBD2. The V gene's germline CDR1 is GTSNPN and CDR2 SVGIG (reference sequence). J gave up 5 bases and V 8 bases, and 7 bases lay outside the gene matches. The CDR3 has 13 amino acids.